These 10 T cell receptor beta chains were all obtained from the same sample, sequenced in a study of blood T cell repertoires in COVID-19 (dated by TCRdb to about 2020). Library preparation employed the immunoSEQ multiplex PCR assay. TCRdb re-hosts the immuneACCESS table, in-frame sequences only. Its copies lack some clones; in the studies checked, an unresolved V gene accounts for under half of them, and the cause for the rest is not known. The sample table holds roughly 100,000 clones, of which 87% were seen once. The ten top clones hold approximately 15% of the sample. Material for sequencing was peripheral blood. These receptors were obtained from a man between 50 and 59 years old with acute or convalescent COVID-19.

This sequence joins TRBV12-3 or TRBV12-4 and TRBJ1-1; D is perhaps TRBD1 (6 bases). This CDR3 has 12 residues. V gave up 6 bases and J gave up 5 bases, with 10 bases separating them. Here the CDR3 DNA reads TGTGCCAGCAGGGACAGTGGGACTGAAGCTTTCTTT. This translates into CASRDSGTEAFF.

DNA of the CDR3: TGCGCCAGCCACCAAGAGTTGGGGAGGTTCTACAATGAGCAGTTCTTC. Translated: CASHQELGRFYNEQFF. This chain connects TRBV4-1 to TRBJ2-1; possibly TRBD2 for D (6 bases). Germline CDR1 is MGHRA and CDR2 is YSYEKL. With 8 bases removed from V and 3 bases from J, the gap between germline ends came to 20 bases. The CDR3 runs to 16 residues.

The rearrangement links TRBV6-6 to TRBJ2-1; TRBD2 agrees at 8 bases. The CDR3 spans 16 residues. Per germline, CDR1 MNHNY and CDR2 SVGAGI (reference sequence). J was trimmed by 5 bases and V by 7 bases; bases with no gene match: 13. The CDR3 spells CASKEIPGLGNNEQFF. In DNA, the CDR3 is TGTGCCAGCAAAGAAATTCCGGGACTAGGAAACAATGAGCAGTTCTTC.

This sequence joins TRBV5-6 and TRBJ2-4; weak D call: TRBD1 (5 bases). Germline V gene sequence: CDR1 SGHDT, CDR2 YYEEEE. The CDR3 covers 17 residues. V lost 3 bases and J lost 1, with 17 bases in between. The chain's CDR3 is CASSSIGQGIAKNIQYF. The CDR3, as DNA: TGTGCCAGCAGCTCTATAGGGCAGGGCATCGCCAAAAACATTCAGTACTTC.

The chain joins TRBV29-1 to TRBJ2-1; 8 bases map to TRBD1. V lost 3 bases, J lost 0 bases, and 7 bases stayed unmatched. Per the germline V gene, CDR1 is SQVTM and CDR2 is ANQGSEA. The CDR3 extends over 16 amino acids. The DNA of the CDR3 is TGCAGCGTTGATGGGGTTGACAGGGGCTCCTACAATGAGCAGTTCTTC. Encoded protein: CSVDGVDRGSYNEQFF.

This rearrangement joins TRBV3-1 (or the pseudogene TRBV3-2) to TRBJ2-5, with 12 bases that match TRBD2. The CDR3 sequence is 17 residues long. The V segment lost 4 bases and the J segment 0 bases; nucleotides outside the gene matches: 6. Germline lookup yields CDR1 LGHDT and CDR2 YNNKEL (reference sequence). CDR3 in DNA: TGTGCCAGCAGCCCCCGGACTAGCGGGGCGTACCAAGAGACCCAGTACTTC. Translating it yields CASSPRTSGAYQETQYF.

Written as DNA, the CDR3 is TGTGCCAGCAGCCAGTCAGCGGGAGTAGGCCACGAGCAGTACTTC. Its translation is CASSQSAGVGHEQYF. The V and J genes are TRBV4-2 and TRBJ2-7; TRBD2 aligns across 8 bases. The CDR3 sequence is 15 residues long. The V gene's germline CDR1 is LGHNA and CDR2 YNFKEQ. The ends lost 3 bases at V and 5 bases at J; junction bases unmatched: 9.

The chain carries TRBV5-6 and TRBJ2-4, with a tentative D call TRBD2 (5 bases). Per germline, CDR1 SGHDT and CDR2 YYEEEE. The V end lost 0 bases, the J end lost 11 bases, and 9 bases lay between the germline ends. The CDR3 is made up of 12 amino acids. CDR3 loop: CASSLAGGFQYF. CDR3 DNA: TGTGCCAGCAGCTTGGCCGGCGGGTTTCAGTACTTC.

The V call is TRBV5-4, the J call TRBJ2-3, with 7 bases lining up with TRBD2. The CDR3 length is 15 residues. Germline V gene lookup returns CDR1 SGHNT and CDR2 YYREEE (reference sequence). V was pared by 4 bases and J by 2 bases, with 7 bases of the junction left unmatched. The CDR3 spells CASSRGLVLTDTQYF. DNA for the CDR3: TGTGCCAGCAGCCGAGGACTAGTCCTCACAGATACGCAGTATTTT.

The V gene is TRBV7-8, the J gene TRBJ1-2; 12 bases align to TRBD1. This CDR3 comprises 14 residues. With V trimmed by 6 bases and J by 7 bases, 6 bases remained unmatched. Germline V lookup: CDR1 SGHVS, CDR2 FQNEAQ. CDR3 protein: CASSGGQGAGGYTF. The CDR3 DNA follows: TGTGCCAGCAGTGGGGGACAGGGGGCGGGTGGCTACACCTTC.